This record looks at one T cell receptor beta chain sequence and its context. The data originate from a study of T cell changes during pregnancy in multiple sclerosis. This CDR3 comprises 14 residues. The germline gives CDR1 ENHRY, CDR2 SYGVKD. V was trimmed by 0 bases and J by 5 bases, leaving 8 bases between them. Produced via immunoSEQ multiplex PCR; TCRdb's table is partial and in-frame only. The profile shows tens of thousands of clones, around nine tenths of them singletons. This sequence joins TRBV10-3 and TRBJ1-5; no firm D call. The specimen comprised peripheral blood, sampled in the first trimester of pregnancy. The TCR was taken from a female donor in good health, enrolled as a control in a pregnancy study. CDR3 bases: TGTGCCATCAGTGAGTCTGGGAGGGATCAGCCCCAGCATTTT. This gives the protein CAISESGRDQPQHF.